This T cell receptor (beta chain) was sequenced during a study of glioma-infiltrating T cells. After removal of 3 bases from V and 7 bases from J, the junction contained 3 bases not matched to a gene. CDR1 DFQATT and CDR2 SNEGSKA come from the germline V gene (reference sequence). The CDR3 extends over 14 amino acids. Concerning this clonotype: No conserved phenylalanine or tryptophan ends this CDR3, so it is likely a read error.

The iRepertoire nested amplicon-rescue multiplex PCR amplified TCR alpha and beta CDR3s from RNA. TCRdb used MiXCR to reprocess the multiplex PCR reads, holding one entry per CDR3 protein. This table has 300,000 to 450,000 distinct CDR3 sequences, roughly 41% appearing once. J is TRBJ1-6 and V is TRBV20-1; 10 positions agree with TRBD1. The sequenced sample was glioma tissue, nonneoplastic brain tissue, or PBMCs (not recorded which). The TCR was taken from a human donor with low-grade glioma or glioblastoma, undergoing nonglioma brain surgery, or in good health (not recorded which). The CDR3 DNA sequence: TGCAGTGCTAGTGGGACAGGGGTAAATTCACCCCTCCACTTG. It codes for CSASGTGVNSPLHL.